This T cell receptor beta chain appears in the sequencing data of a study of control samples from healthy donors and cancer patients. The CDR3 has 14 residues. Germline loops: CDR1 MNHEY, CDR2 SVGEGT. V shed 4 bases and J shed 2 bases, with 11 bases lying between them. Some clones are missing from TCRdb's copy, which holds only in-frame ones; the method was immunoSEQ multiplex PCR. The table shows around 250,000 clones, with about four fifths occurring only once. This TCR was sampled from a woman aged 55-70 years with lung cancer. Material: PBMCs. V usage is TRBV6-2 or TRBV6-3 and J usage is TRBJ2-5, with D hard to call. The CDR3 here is CASSFKFTQETQYF. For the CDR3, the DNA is TGTGCCAGCAGTTTCAAATTCACACAAGAGACCCAGTACTTC.